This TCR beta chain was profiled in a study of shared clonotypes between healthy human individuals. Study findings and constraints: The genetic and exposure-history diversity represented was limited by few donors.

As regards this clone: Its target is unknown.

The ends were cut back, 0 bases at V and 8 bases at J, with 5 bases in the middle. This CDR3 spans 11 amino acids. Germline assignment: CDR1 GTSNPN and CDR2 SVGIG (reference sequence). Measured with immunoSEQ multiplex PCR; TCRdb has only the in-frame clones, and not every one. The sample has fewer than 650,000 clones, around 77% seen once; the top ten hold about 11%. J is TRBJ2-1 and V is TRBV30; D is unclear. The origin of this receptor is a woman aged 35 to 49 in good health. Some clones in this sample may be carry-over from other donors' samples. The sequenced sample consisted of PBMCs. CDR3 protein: CAWSVKYEQFF. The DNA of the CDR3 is TGTGCCTGGAGTGTTAAGTATGAGCAGTTCTTC.